A single sample gave rise to the 31 T cell receptor beta chains below, sequenced in a study of metastatic and nonmetastatic thyroid tumors (dated by TCRdb to about 2020). No patient had received any treatment before thyroid surgery. Library construction relied on PCR. The listed sequencing device is Illumina HiSeq 4000. TCRdb trimmed the raw reads at Q25, called clones with MiXCR and kept productive beta chains. Here the sample has fewer than 7,500 clones; 35% to 40% occur a single time. 40% of the sample lies in the top ten. Sequencing was done on a sample of tumor tissue. The receptors originated from a female donor with papillary thyroid cancer or a benign thyroid nodule (not recorded which). Some clones in this sample may be carry-over from other donors' samples.

This clone was counted only a few times. The conserved phenylalanine or tryptophan is not found at the CDR3 terminus, so this likely reflects a read error. V usage is TRBV24-1 and J usage is TRBJ2-7; possible D gene TRBD1, 7 bases. This CDR3 is 14 amino acids long. CDR1 and CDR2 from the germline V gene are KGHDR and SFDVKD. V lost 8 bases and J lost 6, with 19 bases in between. CDR3 nucleotide sequence: TGTGCCACCATTGCGGGACAGCCACCTAGCGAGCAGTACCTC. It encodes CATIAGQPPSEQYL.

This clone was picked up a small number of times. The rearrangement links TRBV28 to TRBJ2-1; D perhaps matches TRBD2 (6 bases). The length of the CDR3 is 13 residues. Germline V gene data show CDR1 as MDHEN and CDR2 as SYDVKM. The germline V and J ends were trimmed by 5 bases and 8 bases, with 13 bases remaining between them. For the CDR3, the DNA is TGTGCCAGCAGTCGAAGTTCGGGGGATGAGCAGTTCTTC. Translated, it gives CASSRSSGDEQFF.

V and J are TRBV4-1 and TRBJ1-6; 8 bases are a match to TRBD1. Germline CDR1 is MGHRA and CDR2 is YSYEKL. The CDR3 runs 17 residues. Trimming cost V 1 base and J 5 bases; bases outside gene matches: 7. CDR3 region: CASSQGTRDRNNSPLHF. CDR3 nucleotides: TGCGCCAGCAGCCAAGGAACCCGGGACAGGAATAATTCACCCCTCCACTTT.

This clone was observed a handful of times. At one boundary the junction diverges from the germline segment, which might be a read error. The rearrangement joins TRBV6-4 to TRBJ2-3; D remains unclear. Germline V CDR1 and CDR2: MRHNA, SNTAGT. The CDR3 has 12 amino acids. The CDR3 loop is CASIDGTYTQYF. The DNA of the CDR3 is TGTGCCAGCATTGATGGCACATATACGCAGTATTTT.

As for this clone: One junction end disagrees with the germline gene, perhaps due to a read error. This chain connects TRBV20-1 to TRBJ2-7, with 7 bases matching TRBD2. The germline V gene encodes CDR1 DFQATT and CDR2 SNEGSKA (reference sequence). This CDR3 has 13 residues. CDR3: CSARAGTRYEQYF. DNA for the CDR3: TGCAGTGCGAGAGCGGGAACTAGGTACGAGCAGTACTTC.

The V gene is TRBV7-2, the J gene TRBJ2-1; tentatively, D is TRBD1 (5 bases). CDR3 length: 14 amino acids. Germline V gene sequence: CDR1 SGHTA, CDR2 FQGNSA. Deletions cut 1 base from V and 6 bases from J, with 10 bases between. CDR3 in DNA: TGTGCCAGCAGCTTAGGCCCAAGGGGCAATGAGCAGTTCTTC. This codes for CASSLGPRGNEQFF.

This clone was observed a handful of times. The J gene is TRBJ2-1, the V gene TRBV11-2; TRBD2 is a possible D gene (5 bases). V was pared by 5 bases and J by 4 bases, with 18 bases between. Germline values: CDR1 SGHAT, CDR2 FQNNGV. The CDR3 is made up of 16 amino acids. In DNA, the CDR3 is TGTGCCAGCAGCACCGTGACCGGGGATTGGTACAATGAGCAGTTCTTC. It specifies CASSTVTGDWYNEQFF. Based on the CDR3 plus reference TRBV11-2 and TRBJ2-1, the full variable domain is EAGVAQSPRYKIIEKRQSVAFWCNPISGHATLYWYQQILGQGPKLLIQFQNNGVVDDSQLPKDRFSAERLKGVDSTLKIQPAKLEDSAVYLCASSTVTGDWYNEQFFGPGTRLTVL.

The chain combines TRBV25-1 with TRBJ2-2; D ambiguous. Germline V lookup: CDR1 MGHDK, CDR2 SYGVNS. Deletions cut 5 bases from V and 6 bases from J, with 1 base between. This CDR3 contains 10 residues. The CDR3 protein is CASSSGELFF. DNA of the CDR3: TGTGCCAGCAGTTCCGGGGAGCTGTTTTTT.

This clone has just a few counts. The chain carries TRBV19 and TRBJ2-7, with TRBD2 matching over 11 bases. The CDR3 is 14 residues long. Trimming at V came to 2 bases and at J to 3 bases, leaving 0 bases not matched to a gene. Per germline, CDR1 LNHDA and CDR2 SQIVND (reference sequence). In DNA form, the CDR3 reads TGTGCCAGTAGTATAACTAGCGGGAGCTACGAGCAGTACTTC. Its translation: CASSITSGSYEQYF.

By share, this clone counts as medium-sized. The chain joins TRBV28 to TRBJ1-2, with D possibly TRBD1 on 5 matching bases. The germline CDR1 and CDR2 sequences are MDHEN and SYDVKM. The V end lost 4 bases, the J end lost 8 bases, and 23 bases lay between the germline ends. The CDR3 is 16 amino acids. The CDR3: CASSSPRDPRWGGYTF. The CDR3 coding sequence is TGTGCCAGCAGTTCCCCTCGGGACCCTAGATGGGGAGGCTACACCTTC.

The chain joins TRBV28 to TRBJ2-5; 7 bases fit TRBD2. Germline V lookup: CDR1 MDHEN, CDR2 SYDVKM. Trimming took 4 bases from V and 1 from J; bases not matched to a gene: 3. The CDR3 has 14 amino acids. This CDR3 reads CASSSSGPQETQYF. In nucleotides, the CDR3 is TGTGCCAGCAGTTCTAGCGGACCCCAAGAGACCCAGTACTTC.

By share of the sample, this clone is medium-sized. The chain carries TRBV6-6 and TRBJ2-3; tentatively, D is TRBD2 (6 bases). Germline values: CDR1 MNHNY, CDR2 SVGAGI (reference sequence). Trimming took 2 bases from V and 1 from J, leaving 16 bases between them. CDR3 size: 17 residues. CDR3 sequence reads: CASSYGAGKGGTDTQYF. DNA of the CDR3: TGTGCCAGCAGTTACGGGGCGGGGAAAGGGGGCACAGATACGCAGTATTTT.

This clone has more than one count but fewer than ten. It may be a read error: a sequence one base away is much more abundant. This specimen includes other DNA sequences encoding the same CDR3. The V call is TRBV5-4, the J call TRBJ2-2; 11 positions match TRBD2. The V gene's germline CDR1 is SGHNT and CDR2 YYREEE (reference sequence). V shed 0 bases, J shed 11 bases, and the junction held 9 bases outside the gene matches. The CDR3 covers 16 residues. In nucleotides, the CDR3 is TGTGCCAGCAGCTTGGGGGGGACTAGCGGTACAGGTGAGCTGTTTTTT. Protein product: CASSLGGTSGTGELFF.

The chain recombines TRBV5-4 with TRBJ2-1; 11 nucleotides match TRBD2. The germline CDR1 and CDR2 sequences are SGHNT and YYREEE (reference sequence). CDR3 size: 19 residues. Trimming took 1 base from V and 0 from J; bases not matched to a gene: 9. CDR3 protein: CASSLRGTSGLSSYNEQFF. The CDR3 region has the DNA TGTGCCAGCAGCTTGAGAGGGACTAGCGGTCTTAGCTCCTACAATGAGCAGTTCTTC.

This clone came up a few times. This sequence joins TRBV27 and TRBJ2-7; 8 bases agree with TRBD1. V lost 4 bases, J lost 4 bases, and 6 bases stayed unmatched. This CDR3 has 14 residues. Germline V CDR1 and CDR2: MNHEY, SMNVEV (reference sequence). The CDR3 DNA reads as TGTGCCAGCAGTTCGACCGGGACAGGTTACGAGCAGTACTTC. It is translated as CASSSTGTGYEQYF.

This clone showed up just a few times. A much larger clone differs by one base, so this may be a read error. J is TRBJ2-2 and V is TRBV7-9; no reliable D call. Looked up from germline, CDR1 is SEHNR and CDR2 is FQNEAQ (reference sequence). V was cut by 2 bases and J by 6 bases, with 7 bases left in between. The CDR3 loop spans 13 amino acids. CDR3 in amino acids: CASSLFQAGELFF. Here the CDR3 DNA reads TGTGCCAGCAGCTTATTTCAGGCCGGGGAGCTGTTTTTT.

The gene calls are TRBV14 and TRBJ2-7; TRBD2 might be the D (6 bases). V was trimmed by 3 bases and J by 2 bases, leaving 8 bases between them. CDR1 and CDR2 from the germline V gene are SGHDN and FVKESK. This CDR3 is built from 13 residues. In DNA form, the CDR3 reads TGTGCCAGCAGCCAGCGGGACGCCTACGAGCAGTACTTC. As protein: CASSQRDAYEQYF. The full variable domain, completed using reference TRBV14 and TRBJ2-7, is EAGVTQFPSHSVIEKGQTVTLRCDPISGHDNLYWYRRVMGKEIKFLLHFVKESKQDESGMPNNRFLAERTGGTYSTLKVQPAELEDSGVYFCASSQRDAYEQYFGPGTRLTVT.

This clone was picked up one time. The chain couples TRBV7-2 to TRBJ2-7, with a weak D call TRBD2 (6 bases). The CDR3 is made up of 13 amino acids. From germline, CDR1 is SGHTA and CDR2 FQGNSA. The V gene lost 3 bases and the J gene lost 4 bases, with 10 bases spanning the gap. The CDR3 loop is CASSFTSQYEQYF. The CDR3 nucleotides read TGTGCCAGCAGCTTTACTAGCCAATACGAGCAGTACTTC.

This clone is deemed medium-sized. This chain links TRBV6-2 or TRBV6-3 with TRBJ2-2; the match to TRBD2 covers 7 bases. Germline CDR1 reads MNHEY; CDR2 reads SVGEGT. The CDR3 length is 17 residues. V was clipped by 5 bases and J by 0 bases; unmatched bases: 9. In nucleotides, the CDR3 is TGTGCCAGCAGTGTTTTAAATAGCGGGCCGAACACCGGGGAGCTGTTTTTT. Protein product: CASSVLNSGPNTGELFF.

The gene calls are TRBV11-1 and TRBJ2-3; 9 nucleotides line up with TRBD2. The ends lost 5 bases at V and 3 bases at J; junction bases unmatched: 9. CDR3 length equals 16 residues. Germline V lookup: CDR1 SGHAT, CDR2 FQDESV (reference sequence). CDR3 loop: CASSLGLALSTDTQYF. The CDR3 DNA reads as TGTGCCAGCAGCCTAGGACTAGCGCTTTCAACAGATACGCAGTATTTT.

V usage is TRBV12-3 or TRBV12-4 and J usage is TRBJ2-7, with D perhaps matching TRBD1 (6 bases). Trimming left V 6 bases short and J 0 bases short, with 12 bases between. This CDR3 contains 14 residues. The CDR3 here is CASSRGPSSYEQYF. For the CDR3, the DNA is TGTGCCAGCAGCAGGGGTCCCAGCTCCTACGAGCAGTACTTC.

The chain employs TRBV11-1 and TRBJ2-3; perhaps TRBD2 as D (5 bases). Trimming pared 5 bases from V and 3 bases from J, leaving 15 bases between. From germline, CDR1 is SGHAT and CDR2 FQDESV (reference sequence). The CDR3 extends over 15 amino acids. This CDR3 is CASSPLGVNTDTQYF. The DNA for the CDR3 is TGTGCCAGCAGCCCGCTGGGAGTGAATACAGATACGCAGTATTTT.

This clone was seen a few times. The chain couples TRBV6-6 to TRBJ1-1; D call uncertain. Trimming pared 2 bases from V and 0 bases from J, leaving 13 bases between. The germline CDR1 and CDR2 sequences are MNHNY and SVGAGI (reference sequence). The CDR3 is 16 residues long. The CDR3 protein is CASSYEGGEMNTEAFF. The CDR3 DNA follows: TGTGCCAGCAGTTACGAGGGCGGGGAGATGAACACTGAAGCTTTCTTT.

Turning to this clone: A read error may produce the germline difference seen at one junction end. V gene TRBV5-1 combines with J gene TRBJ2-7; 9 bases fit TRBD1. The CDR3 loop spans 16 amino acids. Germline V gene lookup returns CDR1 SGHRS and CDR2 YFSETQ. The CDR3 is CASGLQQTGGNGEQYF. The CDR3 nucleotides are TGCGCCAGCGGCTTGCAGCAGACAGGGGGAAACGGCGAGCAGTACTTC.

The chain combines TRBV24-1 with TRBJ2-2; 13 nucleotides match TRBD2. The CDR3 has 16 residues. The junction had 3 bases not matched to a gene; V was cut back by 3 bases and J by 6 bases. Germline CDR1 and CDR2: KGHDR and SFDVKD. The CDR3 region is CATSDPTSGRAGELFF. CDR3 coding DNA: TGTGCCACCAGTGATCCCACTAGCGGGAGGGCCGGGGAGCTGTTTTTT.

In this sample, this clone is medium-sized. This chain connects TRBV7-2 to TRBJ2-1, with TRBD2 as a possible D gene (6 bases). The CDR3 is 13 residues long. Trimming pared 5 bases from V and 4 bases from J, leaving 9 bases between. From germline, CDR1 is SGHTA and CDR2 FQGNSA. Here the CDR3 reads CASSRDWYNEQFF. The CDR3 region has the DNA TGTGCCAGCAGCCGGGACTGGTACAATGAGCAGTTCTTC. Variable domain in full (rest from reference TRBV7-2 and TRBJ2-1): GAGVSQSPSNKVTEKGKDVELRCDPISGHTALYWYRQSLGQGLEFLIYFQGNSAPDKSGLPSDRFSAERTGGSVSTLTIQRTQQEDSAVYLCASSRDWYNEQFFGPGTRLTVL.

Relative to its sample, this clone is medium-sized. The chain links TRBV9 to TRBJ1-3; a weak D match, TRBD1 (5 bases). CDR1 SGDLS and CDR2 YYNGEE come from the germline V gene. V lost 3 bases and J 0 bases, leaving 13 bases between the germline ends. CDR3 length equals 16 residues. The CDR3, as DNA: TGTGCCAGCAGCGCCGACAGTTCTTTCTCTGGAAACACCATATATTTT. Translating it yields CASSADSSFSGNTIYF. The full variable domain, with the rest looked up from reference TRBV9 and TRBJ1-3, is DSGVTQTPKHLITATGQRVTLRCSPRSGDLSVYWYQQSLDQGLQFLIQYYNGEERAKGNILERFSAQQFPDLHSELNLSSLELGDSALYFCASSADSSFSGNTIYFGEGSWLTVV.

This clone was detected a few times. A much more abundant neighbour one base away suggests this may be a read error. This chain uses TRBV12-3 or TRBV12-4 with TRBJ2-5, with D possibly TRBD2 on 5 matching bases. There are 18 residues in the CDR3. The CDR3 nucleotides are TGTGCCAGCAGCCCCCTTAGACCACAGAGGGCGCCGGTTGAGACCCAGTATTTC. This translates into CASSPLRPQRAPVETQYF.

This clone has just one count. The chain combines TRBV9 with TRBJ1-2; 9 nucleotides line up with TRBD1. This CDR3 has 13 residues. Per germline, CDR1 SGDLS and CDR2 YYNGEE. V dropped 3 bases and J dropped 6; count of bases not matched to a gene: 3. In DNA, the CDR3 is TGTGCCAGCAGCGCTGGGACAGGGCATGGCTACACCTTC. Translated, it gives CASSAGTGHGYTF.

The chain carries TRBV11-1 and TRBJ2-1, with 12 bases aligning to TRBD2. Trimming removed 5 bases from V and 3 bases from J; junction bases left unmatched: 5. Germline V CDR1 and CDR2: SGHAT, FQDESV (reference sequence). The CDR3 is made up of 16 amino acids. In DNA form, the CDR3 reads TGTGCCAGCAGCCCCAGACTAGCGGGAGACTACAATGAGCAGTTCTTC. Amino acids: CASSPRLAGDYNEQFF.

The chain links TRBV11-2 to TRBJ1-1, with unresolved D. Trimming pared 6 bases from V and 9 bases from J, leaving 8 bases between. CDR3 length equals 10 residues. Looked up from germline, CDR1 is SGHAT and CDR2 is FQNNGV. CDR3 sequence: CASRHGKAFF. As DNA, the CDR3 is TGTGCCAGCAGACACGGAAAAGCTTTCTTT.